A few counts support the clone carrying this TCR beta chain. As processed by the authors: The assay estimated nucleated cells by amplifying reference gene primers. Measured with immunoSEQ multiplex PCR; TCRdb has only the in-frame clones, and not every one. V, J and clone size were drawn from that table, and D and trimming were deduced from the DNA. Among 150,000 to 200,000 clones listed, under 95% were seen once. This sample is part of a study of blood T cell repertoires in COVID-19. For the study at large: Sample material is recorded as cDNA or gDNA derived from T cells, B-cell-depleted T cells, or PBMCs.

Trimming pared 4 bases from V and 8 bases from J, leaving 16 bases between. The CDR3 has 14 amino acids. Germline V lookup: CDR1 SGHRS, CDR2 YFSETQ. The receptor was isolated from a man aged 18 to 30 with acute or convalescent COVID-19. The rearrangement uses TRBV5-1 and TRBJ2-1, with D possibly matching TRBD2 (5 bases). Sequencing input: peripheral blood. This chain's CDR3 is CASSPTGNSDEQFF. The CDR3 nucleotides are TGCGCCAGCAGCCCAACCGGGAACTCAGATGAGCAGTTCTTC.